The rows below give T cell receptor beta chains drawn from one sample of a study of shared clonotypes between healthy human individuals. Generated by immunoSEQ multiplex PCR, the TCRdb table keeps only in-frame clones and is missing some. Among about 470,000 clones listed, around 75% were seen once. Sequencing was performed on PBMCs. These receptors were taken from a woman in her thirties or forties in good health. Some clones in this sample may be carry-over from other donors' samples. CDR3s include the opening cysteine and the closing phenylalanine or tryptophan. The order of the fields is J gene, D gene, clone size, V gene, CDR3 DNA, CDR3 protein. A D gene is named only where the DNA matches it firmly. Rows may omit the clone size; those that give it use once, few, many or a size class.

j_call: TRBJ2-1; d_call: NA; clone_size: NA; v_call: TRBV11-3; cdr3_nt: TGTGCCAGCAGCCCCGGCGGTAGCGAGAATGAGCAGTTCTTC; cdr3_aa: CASSPGGSENEQFF
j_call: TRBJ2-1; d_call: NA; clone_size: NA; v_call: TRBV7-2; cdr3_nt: TGTGCCAGCTTGGCGGACCCCTACAATGAGCAGTTCTTC; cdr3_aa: CASLADPYNEQFF
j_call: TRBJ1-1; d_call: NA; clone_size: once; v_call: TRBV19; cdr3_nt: TGTGCCAGTAGTACGTACACTGAAGCTTTCTTT; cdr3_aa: CASSTYTEAFF
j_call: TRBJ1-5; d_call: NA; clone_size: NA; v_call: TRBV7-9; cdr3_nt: TGTGCCAGCAGCTTAGGGCCGAAGCCCCAGCATTTT; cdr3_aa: CASSLGPKPQHF
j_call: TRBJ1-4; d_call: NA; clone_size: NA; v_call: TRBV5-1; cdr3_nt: TGCGCCAGCAGCTTGGAAGGGACTAATGAAAAACTGTTTTTT; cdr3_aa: CASSLEGTNEKLFF
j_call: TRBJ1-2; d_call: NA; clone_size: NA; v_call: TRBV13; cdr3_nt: TGTGCCAGCAGCGGGCCTAACTATGGCTACACCTTC; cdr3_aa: CASSGPNYGYTF
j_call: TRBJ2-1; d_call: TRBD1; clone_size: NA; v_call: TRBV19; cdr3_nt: TGTGCCAGTAACCGACAGGGGTCCTACAATGAGCAGTTCTTC; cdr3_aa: CASNRQGSYNEQFF
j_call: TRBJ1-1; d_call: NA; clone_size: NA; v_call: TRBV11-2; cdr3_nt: TGTGCCAGCAGCCCCCGGACGATCTCAAACACTGAAGCTTTCTTT; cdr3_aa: CASSPRTISNTEAFF
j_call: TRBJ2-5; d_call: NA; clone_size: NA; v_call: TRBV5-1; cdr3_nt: TGCGCCAGCAGCTTGGTACCTAATCAAGAGACCCAGTACTTC; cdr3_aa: CASSLVPNQETQYF
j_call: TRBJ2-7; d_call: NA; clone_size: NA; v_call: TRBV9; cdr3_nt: TGTGCCAGCAGCGTAGCTCCGGCCTCCTACGAGCAGTACTTC; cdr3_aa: CASSVAPASYEQYF
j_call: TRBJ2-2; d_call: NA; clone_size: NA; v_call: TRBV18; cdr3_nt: TGTGCCAGCTCACCGGCTCTAGCGATTACGACCGGGGAGCTGTTTTTT; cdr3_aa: CASSPALAITTGELFF
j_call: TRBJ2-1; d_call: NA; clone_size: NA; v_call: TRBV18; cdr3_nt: TGTGCCAGCTCACAGGAGCGGAGGTCAGACCGCAATGAGCAGTTCTTC; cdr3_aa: CASSQERRSDRNEQFF
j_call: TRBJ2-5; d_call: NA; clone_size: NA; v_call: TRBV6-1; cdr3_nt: TGTGCCAGCAGTGAAGCTGACGCAGGGACCCAGTACTTC; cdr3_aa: CASSEADAGTQYF
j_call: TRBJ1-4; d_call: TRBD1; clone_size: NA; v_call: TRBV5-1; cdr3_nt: TGCGCCAGCAGCCCTGGGGGACAGAATGAAAAACTGTTTTTT; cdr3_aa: CASSPGGQNEKLFF
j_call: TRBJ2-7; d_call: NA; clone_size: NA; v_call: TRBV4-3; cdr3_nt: TGCGCCAGCAGCCAAGAACCCCGCAGGGTCACCTACGAGCAGTACTTC; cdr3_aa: CASSQEPRRVTYEQYF
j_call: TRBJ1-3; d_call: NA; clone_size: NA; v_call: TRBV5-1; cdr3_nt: TGCGCCAGCAGCTTCCACGGAAACTCTGGAAACACCATATATTTT; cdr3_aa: CASSFHGNSGNTIYF
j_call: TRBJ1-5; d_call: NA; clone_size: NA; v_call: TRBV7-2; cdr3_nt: TGTGCCAGCAGCTTAGGGCTCCCTGGGGGTCAGCCCCAGCATTTT; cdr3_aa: CASSLGLPGGQPQHF
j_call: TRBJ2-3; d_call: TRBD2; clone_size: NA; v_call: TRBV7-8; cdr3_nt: TGTGCCAGCAGAATCTTTGCTAGCGGAACAGATACGCAGTATTTT; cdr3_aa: CASRIFASGTDTQYF
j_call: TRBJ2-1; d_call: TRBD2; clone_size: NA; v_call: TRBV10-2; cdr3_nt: TGCGCCAGCAGTGAGTATACTAGCGGGAGGTCCCACAATGAGCAGTTCTTC; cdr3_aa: CASSEYTSGRSHNEQFF
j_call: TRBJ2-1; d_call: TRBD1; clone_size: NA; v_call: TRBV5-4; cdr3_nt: TGTGCCAGCAGCTTGGAGACAGGGCATTACAATGAGCAGTTCTTC; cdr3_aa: CASSLETGHYNEQFF